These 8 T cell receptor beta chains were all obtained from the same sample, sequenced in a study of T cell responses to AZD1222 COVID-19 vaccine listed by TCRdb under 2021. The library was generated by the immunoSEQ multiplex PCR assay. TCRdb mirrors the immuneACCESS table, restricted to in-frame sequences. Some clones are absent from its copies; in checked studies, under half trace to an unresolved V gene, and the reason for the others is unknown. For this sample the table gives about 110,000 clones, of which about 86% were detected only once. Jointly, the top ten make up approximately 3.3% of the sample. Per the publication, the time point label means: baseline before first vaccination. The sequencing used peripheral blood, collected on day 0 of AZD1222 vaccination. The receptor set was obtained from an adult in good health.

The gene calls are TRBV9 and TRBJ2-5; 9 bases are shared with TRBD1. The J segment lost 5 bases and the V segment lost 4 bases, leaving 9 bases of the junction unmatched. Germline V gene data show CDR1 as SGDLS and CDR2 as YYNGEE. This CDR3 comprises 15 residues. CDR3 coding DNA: TGTGCCAGCAGCTACCGGGACAGGGAGGTGGAGACCCAGTACTTC. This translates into CASSYRDREVETQYF.

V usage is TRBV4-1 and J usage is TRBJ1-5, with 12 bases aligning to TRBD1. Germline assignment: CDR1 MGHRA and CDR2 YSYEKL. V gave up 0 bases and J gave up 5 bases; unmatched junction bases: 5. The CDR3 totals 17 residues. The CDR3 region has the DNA TGCGCCAGCAGCCAAGAGGGACAGGGGGCCCTATATCAGCCCCAGCATTTT. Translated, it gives CASSQEGQGALYQPQHF.

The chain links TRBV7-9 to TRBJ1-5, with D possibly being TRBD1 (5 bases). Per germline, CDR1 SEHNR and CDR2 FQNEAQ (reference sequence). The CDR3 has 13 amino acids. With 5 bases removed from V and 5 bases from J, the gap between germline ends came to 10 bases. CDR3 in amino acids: CASSDDSYQPQHF. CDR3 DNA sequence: TGTGCCAGCAGCGACGACAGCTATCAGCCCCAGCATTTT.

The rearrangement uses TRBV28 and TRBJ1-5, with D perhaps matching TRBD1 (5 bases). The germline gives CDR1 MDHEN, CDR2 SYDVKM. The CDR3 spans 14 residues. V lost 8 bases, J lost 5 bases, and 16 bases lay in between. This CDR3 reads CASYGTGLDQPQHF. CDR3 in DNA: TGTGCCAGCTATGGGACGGGGTTGGATCAGCCCCAGCATTTT.

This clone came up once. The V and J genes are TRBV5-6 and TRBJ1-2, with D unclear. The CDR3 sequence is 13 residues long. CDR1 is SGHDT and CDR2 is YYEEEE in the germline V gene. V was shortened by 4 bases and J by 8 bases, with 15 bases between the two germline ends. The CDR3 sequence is CASSREMGYGYTF. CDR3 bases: TGTGCCAGCAGCAGGGAAATGGGTTACGGCTACACCTTC.

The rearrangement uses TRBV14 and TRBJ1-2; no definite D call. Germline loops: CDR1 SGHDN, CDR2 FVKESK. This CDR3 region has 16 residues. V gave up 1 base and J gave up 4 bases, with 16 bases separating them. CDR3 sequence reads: CASSQVTDVPPYGYTF. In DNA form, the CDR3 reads TGTGCCAGCAGCCAAGTTACAGACGTCCCCCCCTATGGCTACACCTTC.

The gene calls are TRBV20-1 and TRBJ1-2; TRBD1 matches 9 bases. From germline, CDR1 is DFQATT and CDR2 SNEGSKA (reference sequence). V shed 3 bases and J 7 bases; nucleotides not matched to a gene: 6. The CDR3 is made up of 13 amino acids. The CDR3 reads CSASRTGASGYTF. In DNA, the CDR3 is TGCAGTGCTAGTCGGACAGGGGCGTCTGGCTACACCTTC.

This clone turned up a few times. This CDR3 reads CASSRGQRTNTEAFF. DNA of the CDR3: TGTGCCAGCAGCCGAGGACAGAGAACTAACACTGAAGCTTTCTTT. V is TRBV6-5 and J is TRBJ1-1; D is perhaps TRBD1 (6 bases). The V gene lost 6 bases and the J gene lost 2 bases, with 16 bases spanning the gap. Germline loops: CDR1 MNHEY, CDR2 SVGAGI. This CDR3 is 15 amino acids long.